This T cell receptor (beta chain) was found in a study of T-cell reconstitution after alpha-beta-depleted transplantation in children. Study-level points and caveats: Several hundred expanded graft clones reportedly gave rise to the alpha-beta T cells present about two months after transplant. Several patients had high TCRbeta diversity at day 60; it came from surviving recipient T cells and thymic progenitors.

This clonotype has ten or more counts. The antigen is unknown. It was with unique molecular identifiers that the TCRbeta library was prepared. TCRdb re-derived calls from the PCR reads in MiXCR, one entry per CDR3 protein. In the table there are around 300,000 distinct CDR3 sequences, 10% of which are singletons. Germline CDR1 reads SGHTA; CDR2 reads FQGNSA. The CDR3 sequence is 15 residues long. After removal of 5 bases from V and 4 bases from J, the junction contained 7 bases not matched to a gene. This clonotype was sampled from a boy under three years old with acute myeloid leukemia, due to receive a stem cell transplant. Material: PBMCs, obtained before TCRalphabeta/CD19-depleted stem cell transplant. The chain recombines TRBV7-2 with TRBJ2-7; TRBD1 matches 11 bases. The CDR3 reads CASSPGGDRGYEQYF. CDR3 in DNA: TGTGCCAGCAGCCCCGGGGGGGACAGGGGGTACGAGCAGTACTTC. Full variable domain (outside the CDR3, taken from reference TRBV7-2 and TRBJ2-7): GAGVSQSPSNKVTEKGKDVELRCDPISGHTALYWYRQSLGQGLEFLIYFQGNSAPDKSGLPSDRFSAERTGGSVSTLTIQRTQQEDSAVYLCASSPGGDRGYEQYFGPGTRLTVT.